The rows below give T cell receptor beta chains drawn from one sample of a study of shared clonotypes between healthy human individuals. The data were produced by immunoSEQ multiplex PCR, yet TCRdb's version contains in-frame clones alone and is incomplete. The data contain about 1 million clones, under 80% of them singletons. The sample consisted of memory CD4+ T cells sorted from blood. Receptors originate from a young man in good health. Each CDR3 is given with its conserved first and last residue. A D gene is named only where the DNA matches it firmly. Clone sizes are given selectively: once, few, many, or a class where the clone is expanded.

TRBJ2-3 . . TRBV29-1 TGCAGCGTTGTGGGTAGGTTCGCAGATACGCAGTATTTT CSVVGRFADTQYF
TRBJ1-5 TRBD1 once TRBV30 TGTGCCTGGAGCCACCGGGACAGGGGGGTTCAGCCCCAGCATTTT CAWSHRDRGVQPQHF
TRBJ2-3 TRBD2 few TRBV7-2 TGTGCCAGCAGCTCCCGACTAGCGGGAGTGGGAGATACGCAGTATTTT CASSSRLAGVGDTQYF
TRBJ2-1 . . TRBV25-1 TGTGCCAGCATGGGGGTGGGCGGTGAGCAGTTCTTC CASMGVGGEQFF
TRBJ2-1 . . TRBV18 TGTGCCAGCTCACCAAGGGGCGTAGCCTACAATGAGCAGTTCTTC CASSPRGVAYNEQFF
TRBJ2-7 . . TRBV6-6 TGTGCCAGCAGTCCAGGCACAGCTATCACCTACGAGCAGTACTTC CASSPGTAITYEQYF
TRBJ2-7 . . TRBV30 TGTGCCTTGTCGAATAAGGGGGGCGAGCAGTACTTC CALSNKGGEQYF
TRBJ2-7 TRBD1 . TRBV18 TGTGCCAGCTCACCAACAGGGGGTAGCTACGAGCAGTACTTC CASSPTGGSYEQYF
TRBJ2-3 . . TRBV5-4 TGTGCCAGCAGCATTCCCGGGACCGAGAGCACAGATACGCAGTATTTT CASSIPGTESTDTQYF
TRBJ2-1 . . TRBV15 TGTGCCACCAGCACTCGGGACGGCTCCTACAATGAGCAGTTCTTC CATSTRDGSYNEQFF
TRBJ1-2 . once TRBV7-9 TGTGCCAGCAGCCCCACCAACTATGGCTACACCTTC CASSPTNYGYTF
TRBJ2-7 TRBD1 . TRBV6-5 TGTGCCAGCAGTTACGGGGCAGGGGGCCGTTACGAGCAGTACTTC CASSYGAGGRYEQYF
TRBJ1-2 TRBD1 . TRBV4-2 TGTGCCAGCAGCGCGCCGGGACAGGGACGCGGCTACACCTTC CASSAPGQGRGYTF
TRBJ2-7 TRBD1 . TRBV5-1 TGCGCCAGTGGGGCCCGGGACAGGGGTACGGGCGAGCAGTACTTC CASGARDRGTGEQYF
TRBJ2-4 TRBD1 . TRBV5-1 TGCGCCAGCAGCTTGGACTCAGGGGGAAGAAACATTCAGTACTTC CASSLDSGGRNIQYF